The rows below give T cell receptor beta chains drawn from one sample of a study of identical twins. TCRdb fed the 5' RACE reads into MiXCR, producing one record per CDR3 protein. This table has 240,000 or so distinct CDR3 sequences, roughly 7% appearing once. These data were also reused for a study on yellow fever vaccine responses in identical twins.

Material: memory (CD45RO+) T cells sorted from blood. All receptors derive from a woman aged 18-30 years in good health. CDR3s include the opening cysteine and the closing phenylalanine or tryptophan. Fields, in order: D gene, J gene, CDR3 length, clone size, V gene, CDR3 protein, CDR3 DNA. The D gene is left open where the match is weak. Clone size appears in some rows only: once, few, many, or a class for an expanded clone.

TRBD1	TRBJ1-1	16	few	TRBV5-1	CASSGDSGTGNTAAFF	TGCGCCAGCAGCGGAGACTCCGGGACAGGGAACACTGCAGCTTTCTTT
-	TRBJ2-3	14	-	TRBV28	CASSFRGVGDTQYF	TGTGCCAGCAGTTTCCGAGGCGTGGGCGATACGCAGTATTTT
TRBD1	TRBJ1-5	13	many	TRBV10-3	CAISGQGIQPQHF	TGTGCCATCAGTGGACAGGGGATCCAGCCCCAGCATTTT
-	TRBJ2-1	11	many	TRBV25-1	CASSDRVVQFF	TGTGCCAGCAGTGACAGGGTTGTGCAGTTCTTC
TRBD1	TRBJ1-2	15	-	TRBV20-1	CSAELGTGGPNGYTF	TGCAGTGCTGAACTAGGGACAGGGGGCCCTAATGGCTACACCTTC
TRBD1	TRBJ1-4	14	few	TRBV5-1	CASSSGTVNEKLFF	TGCGCCAGCAGCTCCGGGACAGTTAATGAAAAACTGTTTTTT
TRBD1	TRBJ2-1	16	many	TRBV7-2	CASSRTGQGAYNEQFF	TGTGCCAGCAGCCGAACGGGTCAGGGGGCCTACAATGAGCAGTTCTTC
TRBD1	TRBJ2-7	14	-	TRBV27	CASSWAGGSYEQYF	TGTGCCAGCAGTTGGGCAGGGGGCTCCTACGAGCAGTACTTC
-	TRBJ1-5	16	many	TRBV3-1	CASSQGSGGSNQPQHF	TGTGCCAGCAGCCAAGGATCCGGGGGCAGCAATCAGCCCCAGCATTTT
-	TRBJ1-3	15	-	TRBV6-5	CASSYGDTSGNTIYF	TGTGCCAGCAGTTACGGGGACACCTCTGGAAACACCATATATTTT
-	TRBJ2-5	16	few	TRBV2	CASSKPGTTGAETQYF	TGTGCCAGCAGCAAACCTGGCACTACGGGCGCGGAGACCCAGTACTTC
TRBD2	TRBJ2-3	15	few	TRBV20-1	CSANWAGGRADTQYF	TGCAGTGCTAATTGGGCGGGAGGTCGGGCAGATACGCAGTATTTT
TRBD2	TRBJ2-1	14	-	TRBV24-1	CATGTSGTHNEQFF	TGTGCCACCGGGACTAGCGGGACCCACAATGAGCAGTTCTTC
-	TRBJ2-5	18	-	TRBV14	CASSQDRVWRQGRETQYF	TGTGCCAGCAGCCAAGATAGGGTTTGGCGCCAGGGTAGAGAGACCCAGTACTTC
-	TRBJ2-7	17	many	TRBV12-3/TRBV12-4	CASSLAGGSGGSYEQYF	TGTGCCAGCAGTTTGGCCGGGGGTAGCGGAGGCTCCTACGAGCAGTACTTC
-	TRBJ1-2	15	many	TRBV28	CASSPQQGLSYGYTF	TGTGCCAGCAGTCCGCAGCAGGGTCTTTCCTATGGCTACACCTTC
TRBD2	TRBJ2-1	17	many	TRBV5-1	CASSLDTSTGGGNEQFF	TGCGCCAGCAGCTTGGATACTAGTACTGGCGGGGGCAATGAGCAGTTCTTC
-	TRBJ2-7	15	few	TRBV7-9	CASSSSGKITYEQYF	TGTGCCAGCAGCTCATCCGGGAAAATTACCTACGAGCAGTACTTC
-	TRBJ2-5	13	many	TRBV24-1	CATSDPGRETQYF	TGTGCCACCAGTGATCCAGGGCGGGAGACCCAGTACTTC
TRBD2	TRBJ2-1	15	-	TRBV29-1	CSAREGTSAPNEQFF	TGCAGCGCCCGGGAGGGGACTAGCGCTCCTAATGAGCAGTTCTTC
-	TRBJ2-1	13	many	TRBV11-2	CASSLGGGGEQFF	TGTGCCAGCAGCTTAGGAGGAGGAGGTGAGCAGTTCTTC
TRBD1	TRBJ2-2	20	many	TRBV9	CASSVVQGAFVGIKTGELFF	TGTGCCAGCAGCGTAGTTCAGGGGGCCTTCGTTGGGATAAAGACCGGGGAGCTGTTTTTT
-	TRBJ1-1	13	few	TRBV20-1	CSASQGLNTEAFF	TGCAGTGCTTCACAGGGTCTGAACACTGAAGCTTTCTTT
-	TRBJ2-3	14	few	TRBV5-1	CASSLGQTTDTQYF	TGCGCCAGCAGCTTGGGACAGACCACAGATACGCAGTATTTT
TRBD2	TRBJ2-5	15	-	TRBV5-1	CASSLRLAGQETQYF	TGCGCCAGCAGCTTGCGACTAGCGGGGCAAGAGACCCAGTACTTC
TRBD1	TRBJ1-1	13	-	TRBV6-1	CASTRQGATEAFF	TGTGCCAGCACACGACAGGGGGCCACTGAAGCTTTCTTT
-	TRBJ2-5	13	-	TRBV20-1	CSAPKWQQETQYF	TGCAGTGCCCCCAAGTGGCAGCAAGAGACCCAGTACTTC
-	TRBJ2-3	16	many	TRBV11-2	CASSLMPGPSTDTQYF	TGTGCCAGCAGCTTAATGCCGGGGCCTAGCACAGATACGCAGTATTTT
TRBD1	TRBJ1-1	15	few	TRBV5-1	CASSSSGQGVTEAFF	TGCGCCAGCAGCTCATCTGGACAGGGGGTAACTGAAGCTTTCTTT
-	TRBJ2-2	15	-	TRBV18	CASSPSGSGPGELFF	TGTGCCAGCTCACCTTCAGGGTCCGGCCCCGGGGAGCTGTTTTTT
-	TRBJ2-1	13	many	TRBV27	CASSLTPYNEQFF	TGTGCCAGCAGTTTGACGCCCTACAATGAGCAGTTCTTC
TRBD2	TRBJ2-2	14	many	TRBV29-1	CSVSAGGGSGELFF	TGCAGCGTTAGCGCCGGGGGGGGATCCGGGGAGCTGTTTTTT
-	TRBJ2-4	13	many	TRBV2	CASRGQGKNIQYF	TGTGCCAGCAGAGGACAAGGCAAAAACATTCAGTACTTC
-	TRBJ1-1	13	few	TRBV6-1	CASSEEGGTEAFF	TGTGCCAGCAGTGAGGAGGGAGGCACTGAAGCTTTCTTT
TRBD2	TRBJ2-5	14	-	TRBV28	CASRSGGLGETQYF	TGTGCCAGCAGAAGCGGGGGATTGGGAGAGACCCAGTACTTC
-	TRBJ2-2	15	few	TRBV28	CASSIGGENTGELFF	TGTGCCAGCAGTATTGGAGGGGAAAACACCGGGGAGCTGTTTTTT
TRBD2	TRBJ2-1	14	-	TRBV20-1	CSAPAREAYNEQFF	TGCAGTGCCCCTGCGCGGGAGGCCTACAATGAGCAGTTCTTC
-	TRBJ1-5	14	-	TRBV5-5	CASSLTVSGQPQHF	TGTGCCAGCAGCTTGACAGTGTCGGGTCAGCCCCAGCATTTT
-	TRBJ2-3	12	few	TRBV29-1	CSVDGNTDTQYF	TGCAGCGTTGACGGGAACACAGATACGCAGTATTTT
-	TRBJ1-5	13	few	TRBV25-1	CASSEYFTDTQHF	TGTGCCAGCAGTGAATATTTTACAGATACGCAGCATTTT
TRBD1	TRBJ2-7	14	-	TRBV6-1	CASRTGGWTYEQYF	TGTGCCAGCAGAACAGGGGGCTGGACCTACGAGCAGTACTTC